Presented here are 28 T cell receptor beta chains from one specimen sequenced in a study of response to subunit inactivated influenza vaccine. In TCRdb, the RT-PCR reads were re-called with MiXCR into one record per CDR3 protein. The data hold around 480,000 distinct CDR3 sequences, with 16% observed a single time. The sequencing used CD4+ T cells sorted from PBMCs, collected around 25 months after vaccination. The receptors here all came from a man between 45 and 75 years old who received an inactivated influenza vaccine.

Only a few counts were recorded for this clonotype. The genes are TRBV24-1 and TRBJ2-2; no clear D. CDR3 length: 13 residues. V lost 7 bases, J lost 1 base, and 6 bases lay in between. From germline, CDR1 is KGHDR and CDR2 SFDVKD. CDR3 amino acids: CATSHLNTGELFF. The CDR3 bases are TGTGCCACCAGCCACCTGAACACCGGGGAGCTGTTTTTT.

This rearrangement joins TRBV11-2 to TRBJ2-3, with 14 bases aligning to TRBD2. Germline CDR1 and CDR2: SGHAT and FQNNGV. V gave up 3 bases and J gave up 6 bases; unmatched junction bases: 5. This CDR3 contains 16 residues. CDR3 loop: CASSLLTSGRADTQYF. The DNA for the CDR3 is TGTGCCAGCAGCTTGCTGACTAGCGGGAGGGCCGATACGCAGTATTTT.

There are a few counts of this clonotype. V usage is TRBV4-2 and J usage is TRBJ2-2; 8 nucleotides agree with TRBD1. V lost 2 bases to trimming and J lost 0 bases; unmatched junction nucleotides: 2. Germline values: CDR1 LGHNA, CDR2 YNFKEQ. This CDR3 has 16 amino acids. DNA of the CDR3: TGTGCCAGCAGCCAAACGGGACAGGCGAACACCGGGGAGCTGTTTTTT. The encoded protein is CASSQTGQANTGELFF.

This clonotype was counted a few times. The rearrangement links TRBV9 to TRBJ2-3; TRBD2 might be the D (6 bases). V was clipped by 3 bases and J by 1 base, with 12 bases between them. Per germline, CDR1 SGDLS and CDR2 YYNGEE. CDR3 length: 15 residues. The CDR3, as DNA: TGTGCCAGCAGCGGGATGCGGGGACGCACAGATACGCAGTATTTT. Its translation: CASSGMRGRTDTQYF.

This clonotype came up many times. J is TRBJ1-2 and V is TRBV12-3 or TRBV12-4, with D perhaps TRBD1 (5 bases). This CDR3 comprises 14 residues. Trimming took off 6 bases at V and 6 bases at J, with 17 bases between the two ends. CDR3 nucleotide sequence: TGTGCCAGCAGCCTGAGAGCCGGGGCCCATGGCTACACCTTC. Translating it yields CASSLRAGAHGYTF.

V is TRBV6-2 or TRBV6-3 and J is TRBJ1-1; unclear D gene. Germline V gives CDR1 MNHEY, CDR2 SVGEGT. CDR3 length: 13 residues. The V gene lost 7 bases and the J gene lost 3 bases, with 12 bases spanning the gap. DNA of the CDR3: TGTGCCAGCACCTCGTCCCGGCACACTGAAGCTTTCTTT. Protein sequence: CASTSSRHTEAFF.

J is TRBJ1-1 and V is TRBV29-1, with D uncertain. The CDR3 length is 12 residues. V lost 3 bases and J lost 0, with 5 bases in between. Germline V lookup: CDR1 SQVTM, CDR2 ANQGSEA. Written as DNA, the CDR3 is TGCAGCGTTGATACAGTGAACACTGAAGCTTTCTTT. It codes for CSVDTVNTEAFF. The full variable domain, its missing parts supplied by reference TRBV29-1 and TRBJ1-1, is SAVISQKPSRDICQRGTSLTIQCQVDSQVTMMFWYRQQPGQSLTLIATANQGSEATYESGFVIDKFPISRPNLTFSTLTVSNMSPEDSSIYLCSVDTVNTEAFFGQGTRLTVV.

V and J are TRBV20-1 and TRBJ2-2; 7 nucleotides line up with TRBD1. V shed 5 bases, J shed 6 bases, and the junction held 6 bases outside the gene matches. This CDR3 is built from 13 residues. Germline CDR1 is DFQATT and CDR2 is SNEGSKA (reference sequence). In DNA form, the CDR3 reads TGCAGTGCTCGATGGCAGGGGGCCGGGGAGCTGTTTTTT. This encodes CSARWQGAGELFF.

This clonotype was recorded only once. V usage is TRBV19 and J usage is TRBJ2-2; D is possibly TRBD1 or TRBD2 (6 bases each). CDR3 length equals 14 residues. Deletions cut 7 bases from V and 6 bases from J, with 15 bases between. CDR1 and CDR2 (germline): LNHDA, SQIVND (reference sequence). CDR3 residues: CASTRGLGAGELFF. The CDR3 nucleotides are TGTGCCAGTACCCGGGGGCTCGGCGCCGGGGAGCTGTTTTTT.

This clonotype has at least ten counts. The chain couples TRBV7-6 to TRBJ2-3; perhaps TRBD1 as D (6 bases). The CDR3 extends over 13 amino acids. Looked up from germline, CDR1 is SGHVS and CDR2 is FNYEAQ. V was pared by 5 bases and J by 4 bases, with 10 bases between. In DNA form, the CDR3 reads TGTGCCAGCAGCCCAAACAGGGCAGATACGCAGTATTTT. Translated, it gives CASSPNRADTQYF.

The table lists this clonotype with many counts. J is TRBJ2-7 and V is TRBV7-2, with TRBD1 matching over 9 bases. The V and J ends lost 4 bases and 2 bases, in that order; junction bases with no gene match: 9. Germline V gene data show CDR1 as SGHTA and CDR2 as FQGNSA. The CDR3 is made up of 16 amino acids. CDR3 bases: TGTGCCAGCAGCTCCCGTAAAGGACAGGGGACCTACGAGCAGTACTTC. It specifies CASSSRKGQGTYEQYF.

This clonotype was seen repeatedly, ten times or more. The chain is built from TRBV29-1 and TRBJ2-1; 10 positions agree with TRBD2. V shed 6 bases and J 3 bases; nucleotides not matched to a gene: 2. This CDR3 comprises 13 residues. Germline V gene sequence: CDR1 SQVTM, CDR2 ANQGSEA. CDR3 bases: TGCAGCGTAACTAGCGGGATCTACAATGAGCAGTTCTTC. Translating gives CSVTSGIYNEQFF.

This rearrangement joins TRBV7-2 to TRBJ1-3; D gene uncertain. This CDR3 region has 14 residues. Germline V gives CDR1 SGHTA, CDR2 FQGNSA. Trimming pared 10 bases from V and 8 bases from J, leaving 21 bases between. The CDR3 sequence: CATHSNSHEDTIYF. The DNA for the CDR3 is TGTGCCACCCATTCGAACAGCCACGAAGACACCATATATTTT.

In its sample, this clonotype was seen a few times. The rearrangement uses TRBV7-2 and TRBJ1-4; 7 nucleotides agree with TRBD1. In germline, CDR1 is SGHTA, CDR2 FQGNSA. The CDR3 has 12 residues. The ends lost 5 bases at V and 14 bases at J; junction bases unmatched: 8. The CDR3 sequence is CASSTEQGRLFF. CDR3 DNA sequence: TGTGCCAGCAGCACAGAACAGGGGAGGCTGTTTTTT.

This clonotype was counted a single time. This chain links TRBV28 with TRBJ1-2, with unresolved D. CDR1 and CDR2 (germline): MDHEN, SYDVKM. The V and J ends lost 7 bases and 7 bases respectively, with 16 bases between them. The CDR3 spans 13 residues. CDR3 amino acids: CASKRQVPGGYTF. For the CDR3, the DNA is TGTGCCAGCAAGAGACAAGTCCCCGGTGGCTACACCTTC.

CDR3 protein: CASSYGIGGGLSTDTQYF. CDR3 bases: TGTGCCAGCAGCTACGGTATTGGGGGGGGCCTCTCAACAGATACGCAGTATTTT. The chain combines TRBV7-6 with TRBJ2-3; a possible D gene is TRBD2 (7 bases). The germline CDR1 and CDR2 sequences are SGHVS and FNYEAQ. The CDR3 runs 18 residues. Trimming cost V 4 bases and J 3 bases, with 23 bases left between them.

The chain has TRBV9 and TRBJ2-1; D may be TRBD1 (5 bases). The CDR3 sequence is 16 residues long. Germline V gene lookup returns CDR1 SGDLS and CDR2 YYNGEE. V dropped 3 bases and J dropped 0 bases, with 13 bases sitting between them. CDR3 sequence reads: CASSARQSSSYNEQFF. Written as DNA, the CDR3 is TGTGCCAGCAGCGCCCGACAGTCAAGCTCCTACAATGAGCAGTTCTTC.

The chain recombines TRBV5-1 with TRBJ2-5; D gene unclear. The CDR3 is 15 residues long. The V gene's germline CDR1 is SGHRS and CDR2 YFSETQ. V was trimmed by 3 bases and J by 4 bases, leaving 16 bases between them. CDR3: CASSSFWSGGETQYF. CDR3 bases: TGCGCCAGCAGCTCCTTTTGGTCGGGCGGAGAGACCCAGTACTTC.

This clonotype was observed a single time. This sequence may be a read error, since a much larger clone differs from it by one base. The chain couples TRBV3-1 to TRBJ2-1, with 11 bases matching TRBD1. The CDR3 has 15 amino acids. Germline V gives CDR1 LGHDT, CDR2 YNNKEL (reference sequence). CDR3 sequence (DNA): TGTGCCTGCAGCCCCCGGGACAGGGGGTATGGTGAGCAGTTCTTC. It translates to CACSPRDRGYGEQFF.

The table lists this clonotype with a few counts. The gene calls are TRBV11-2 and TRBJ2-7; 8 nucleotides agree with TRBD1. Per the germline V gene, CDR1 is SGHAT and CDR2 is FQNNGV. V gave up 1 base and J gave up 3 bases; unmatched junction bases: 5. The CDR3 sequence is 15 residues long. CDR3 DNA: TGTGCCAGCAGCTTAGGGACAGGGTTCTACTACGAGCAGTACTTC. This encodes CASSLGTGFYYEQYF.

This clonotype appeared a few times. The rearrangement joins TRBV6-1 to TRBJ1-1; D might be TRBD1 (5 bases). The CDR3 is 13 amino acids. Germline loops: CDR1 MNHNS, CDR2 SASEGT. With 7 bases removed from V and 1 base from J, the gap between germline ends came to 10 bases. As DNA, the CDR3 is TGTGCCAGCAAGGGGTCCGGGAACACTGAAGCTTTCTTT. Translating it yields CASKGSGNTEAFF.

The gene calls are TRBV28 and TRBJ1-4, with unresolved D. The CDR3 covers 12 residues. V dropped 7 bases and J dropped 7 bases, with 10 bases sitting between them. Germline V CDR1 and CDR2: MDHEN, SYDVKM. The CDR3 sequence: CASTKLGEKLFF. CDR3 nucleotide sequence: TGTGCCAGCACCAAATTGGGTGAAAAACTGTTTTTT.

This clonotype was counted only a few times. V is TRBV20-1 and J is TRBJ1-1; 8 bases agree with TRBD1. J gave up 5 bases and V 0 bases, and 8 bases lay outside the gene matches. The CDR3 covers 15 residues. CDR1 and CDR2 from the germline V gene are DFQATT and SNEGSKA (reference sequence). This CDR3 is CSARDRPGGYTEAFF. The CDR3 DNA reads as TGCAGTGCTAGAGATCGTCCAGGGGGCTATACTGAAGCTTTCTTT.

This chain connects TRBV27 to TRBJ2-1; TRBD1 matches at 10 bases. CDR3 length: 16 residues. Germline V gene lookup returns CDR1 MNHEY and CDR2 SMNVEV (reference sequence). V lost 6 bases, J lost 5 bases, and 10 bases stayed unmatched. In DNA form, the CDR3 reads TGTGCCAGCAGAAAGTCGACAGGGGGCTTTAACAATGAGCAGTTCTTC. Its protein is CASRKSTGGFNNEQFF.

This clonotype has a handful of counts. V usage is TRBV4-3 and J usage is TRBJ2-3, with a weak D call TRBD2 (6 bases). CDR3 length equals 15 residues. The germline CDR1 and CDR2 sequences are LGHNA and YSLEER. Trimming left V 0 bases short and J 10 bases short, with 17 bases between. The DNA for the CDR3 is TGCGCCAGCAGCCAAGATAGGGCTAGCGCCGTCCCGCAGTATTTT. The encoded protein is CASSQDRASAVPQYF.

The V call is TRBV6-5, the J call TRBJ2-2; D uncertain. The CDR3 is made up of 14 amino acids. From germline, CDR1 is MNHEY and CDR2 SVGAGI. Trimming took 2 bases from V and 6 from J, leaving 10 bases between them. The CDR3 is CASSYAATPGELFF. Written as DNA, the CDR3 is TGTGCCAGCAGTTACGCGGCGACCCCCGGGGAGCTGTTTTTT.

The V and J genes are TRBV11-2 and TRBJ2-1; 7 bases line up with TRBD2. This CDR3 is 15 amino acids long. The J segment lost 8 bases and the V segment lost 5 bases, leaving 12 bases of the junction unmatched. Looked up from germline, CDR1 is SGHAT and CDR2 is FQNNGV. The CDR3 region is CASSPLAGGSHEQFF. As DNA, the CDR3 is TGTGCCAGCAGCCCCTTAGCGGGCGGGAGTCATGAGCAGTTCTTC.

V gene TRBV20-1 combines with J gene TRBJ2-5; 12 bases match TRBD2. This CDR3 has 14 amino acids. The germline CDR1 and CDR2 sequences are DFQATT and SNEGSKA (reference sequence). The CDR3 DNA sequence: TGCAGCGGCGTACGGGGACTAGCGGGAGAGACCCAGTACTTC. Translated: CSGVRGLAGETQYF.